The 32 T cell receptor beta chains given below trace back to one sample, sequenced in a study of early T cells in non-severe SARS-CoV-2 infection (dated by TCRdb to about 2021). Preparation of the library involved 5' RACE. TCRdb lists the instrument as NextSeq 500. TCRdb reanalyzed the raw reads on its own, using fastp at Q25 for trimming and MiXCR for clone calling, and kept in-frame beta chains. Each entry is one CDR3 protein sequence, shown with its most common DNA and genes. This sample comprises 35,000 to 50,000 distinct CDR3 sequences, roughly 6% of them detected only once. Jointly, the top ten make up more than 3.5% of the sample. Sequenced here: whole blood, sampled at baseline. All receptors come from an adult who was a healthcare worker with PCR-confirmed SARS-CoV-2 infection or an uninfected control (not recorded which).

This clonotype was seen at least ten times. The chain combines TRBV6-5 with TRBJ2-7, with D possibly being TRBD2 (6 bases). V lost 5 bases and J 3 bases, leaving 11 bases between the germline ends. Germline V gene lookup returns CDR1 MNHEY and CDR2 SVGAGI. The CDR3 is 13 residues long. The CDR3 loop is CASSGGTHYEQYF. In DNA form, the CDR3 reads TGTGCCAGCAGTGGAGGGACTCACTACGAGCAGTACTTC.

This clonotype occurred many times. The chain combines TRBV3-2 with TRBJ2-2; the table's D call, TRBD2, has no DNA check behind it. TRBV3-2 is reported as a pseudogene. This CDR3 is 21 amino acids long. The CDR3 DNA reads as TGTGCCAGCAGCCTATACCACGAAGGGAGCGGGGGGGCCCTAGGCACCGGGGAGCTGTTTTTT. Amino acid sequence: CASSLYHEGSGGALGTGELFF.

This clonotype turned up a few times. The chain employs TRBV29-1 and TRBJ2-2, with unresolved D. CDR1 is SQVTM, CDR2 ANQGSEA, per germline. This CDR3 has 14 residues. Trimming stripped 8 bases from V and 1 base from J, with 14 bases between. The CDR3 loop is CSILSRMNTGELFF. Written as DNA, the CDR3 is TGCAGCATCCTGAGCAGGATGAACACCGGGGAGCTGTTTTTT.

This clonotype has ten or more counts. This sequence joins TRBV19 and TRBJ2-3; maybe TRBD1 (7 bases). Deletions cut 7 bases from V and 5 bases from J, with 16 bases between. Per germline, CDR1 LNHDA and CDR2 SQIVND (reference sequence). The CDR3 sequence is 14 residues long. In DNA, the CDR3 is TGTGCCAGTACCCCAGGGGGGTTAAGAGATACGCAGTATTTT. This translates into CASTPGGLRDTQYF. Complete variable domain (other parts from reference TRBV19 and TRBJ2-3): DGGITQSPKYLFRKEGQNVTLSCEQNLNHDAMYWYRQDPGQGLRLIYYSQIVNDFQKGDIAEGYSVSREKKESFPLTVTSAQKNPTAFYLCASTPGGLRDTQYFGPGTRLTVL.

As to this clonotype: A read error may explain this, as a much larger clone is one base away. This chain joins TRBV19 and TRBJ2-7, with D perhaps TRBD1 (5 bases). The V end lost 7 bases, the J end lost 2 bases, and 18 bases lay between the germline ends. This CDR3 spans 15 amino acids. CDR1 and CDR2 from the germline V gene are LNHDA and SQIVND (reference sequence). CDR3 nucleotides: TGTGCCAGTACCCCACCCGGACACTCCCCCTACGAGCAGTACTTC. Amino acids: CASTPPGHSPYEQYF.

In its sample, this clonotype was seen many times. V usage is TRBV20-1 and J usage is TRBJ2-1; D unclear. The CDR3 totals 13 residues. Germline-derived CDR1 and CDR2 are DFQATT and SNEGSKA (reference sequence). The germline V and J ends were trimmed by 6 bases and 9 bases, with 18 bases remaining between them. The CDR3 DNA is TGCAGTGCCCCCGCGGAGTTCGGTAGTGAGCAGTTCTTC. Protein: CSAPAEFGSEQFF.

This clonotype was counted many times. CDR3 protein: CATSLQRESTDTQYF. The CDR3 bases are TGTGCCACCTCGTTACAGCGGGAAAGCACAGATACGCAGTATTTT. The rearrangement links TRBV15 to TRBJ2-3; 7 bases are shared with TRBD2. Germline lookup yields CDR1 LNHNV and CDR2 YYDKDF (reference sequence). V was clipped by 8 bases and J by 0 bases; unmatched bases: 8. This CDR3 is 15 amino acids long.

At least ten counts were recorded for this clonotype. This chain links TRBV6-5 with TRBJ1-2; the D is unclear. The CDR3 extends over 11 amino acids. The V gene lost 8 bases and the J gene lost 4 bases, with 8 bases spanning the gap. Germline lookup yields CDR1 MNHEY and CDR2 SVGAGI. For the CDR3, the DNA is TGTGCCAGCGGGGTCAGCTATGGCTACACCTTC. Residues: CASGVSYGYTF.

This clonotype was seen repeatedly, ten times or more. The chain recombines TRBV7-2 with TRBJ2-5; D may be TRBD1 (6 bases). Germline V gene sequence: CDR1 SGHTA, CDR2 FQGNSA. V gave up 8 bases and J gave up 1 base, with 11 bases separating them. This CDR3 has 13 residues. The DNA for the CDR3 is TGTGCCAGCGGGCAGGGGACCCAAGAGACCCAGTACTTC. It translates to CASGQGTQETQYF.

This clonotype was found many times. J is TRBJ1-4 and V is TRBV18, with a weak D call TRBD1 (6 bases). The CDR3 extends over 16 amino acids. The germline V gene encodes CDR1 KGHSH and CDR2 LQKENI. Between the trimmed V and J ends, which lost 3 bases and 0 bases, there was a span of 11 bases. The CDR3 region is CASSPRRGATNEKLFF. DNA for the CDR3: TGTGCCAGCTCACCTCGGAGGGGGGCAACTAATGAAAAACTGTTTTTT.

This clonotype was counted ten times or more. The rearrangement uses TRBV6-5 and TRBJ2-1; tentative D call: TRBD1 (6 bases). V lost 6 bases and J lost 4, with 13 bases in between. Germline assignment: CDR1 MNHEY and CDR2 SVGAGI. The length of the CDR3 is 14 residues. The CDR3 is CASRAPGEYNEQFF. The CDR3 DNA reads TGTGCCAGCAGGGCCCCAGGGGAATACAATGAGCAGTTCTTC.

This clonotype was counted ten times or more. This chain joins TRBV24-1 and TRBJ2-7, with a tentative D call TRBD2 (6 bases). Per germline, CDR1 KGHDR and CDR2 SFDVKD. The CDR3 has 16 amino acids. V lost 1 base and J lost 1, with 13 bases in between. CDR3 residues: CATSDFGSGDSYEQYF. CDR3 nucleotides: TGTGCCACCAGTGATTTCGGTAGCGGCGATTCCTACGAGCAGTACTTC.

There are many counts of this clonotype. The V and J genes are TRBV11-2 and TRBJ2-7; tentatively, D is TRBD2 (6 bases). Trimming cost V 5 bases and J 1 base, with 12 bases left between them. The length of the CDR3 is 14 residues. Germline V CDR1 and CDR2: SGHAT, FQNNGV. The CDR3: CASSPNRESYEQYF. For the CDR3, the DNA is TGTGCCAGCAGCCCCAACCGGGAGTCCTACGAGCAGTACTTC.

At least ten counts were recorded for this clonotype. The chain combines TRBV4-1 with TRBJ1-2; no clear D. V lost 4 bases and J 2 bases, leaving 11 bases between the germline ends. This CDR3 has 14 residues. Germline assignment: CDR1 MGHRA and CDR2 YSYEKL. CDR3 coding DNA: TGCGCCAGCAGCCGGAGCCAAGTAAACTATGGCTACACCTTC. Protein: CASSRSQVNYGYTF.

This clonotype showed up many times. The chain has TRBV7-9 and TRBJ1-6, with D maybe TRBD1 (6 bases). The CDR3 spans 14 residues. The germline V and J ends were trimmed by 8 bases and 7 bases, with 15 bases remaining between them. Germline CDR1 and CDR2: SEHNR and FQNEAQ (reference sequence). The CDR3: CASRPQGFNSPLHF. In DNA, the CDR3 is TGTGCCAGCCGACCACAGGGATTCAATTCACCCCTCCACTTT.

With respect to this clonotype: This clone may be a read error of a much larger clone one base away. V gene TRBV5-1 combines with J gene TRBJ2-4, with 9 bases that match TRBD1. With 6 bases clipped from V and 4 bases from J, the junction kept 8 bases outside the gene matches. The germline V gene encodes CDR1 SGHRS and CDR2 YFSETQ. The CDR3 has 15 residues. CDR3 coding DNA: TGCGCCAGCAACTCATCCGGGACAGGGAAAAACATTCAGTACTTC. Residues: CASNSSGTGKNIQYF.

This clonotype was recorded many times. This chain uses TRBV12-3 or TRBV12-4 with TRBJ1-2; possibly TRBD1 for D (5 bases). CDR3 length: 14 amino acids. The V and J ends lost 2 bases and 3 bases respectively, with 10 bases between them. For the CDR3, the DNA is TGTGCCAGCAGTTTAAGGGACTCCTACTATGGCTACACCTTC. Its translation: CASSLRDSYYGYTF.

Concerning this clonotype: A much larger clone lies one base from this, so it may be a read error. CDR3 nucleotides: TGTGCCAGCAGCCAAGTGGGGAGGGATACGCAGTATTTT. The encoded protein is CASSQVGRDTQYF. The chain employs TRBV14 and TRBJ2-3; tentative D call: TRBD2 (6 bases). There are 13 residues in the CDR3. V was pared by 1 base and J by 6 bases, with 8 bases between. Germline CDR1 and CDR2: SGHDN and FVKESK.

This clonotype occurred many times. The CDR3 DNA reads TGTGCCAGCAGCCAGTCACAGGCTAGCGGGGGTGTTCGTGAGCAGTTCTTC. Translating it yields CASSQSQASGGVREQFF. The V call is TRBV4-2, the J call TRBJ2-1; 10 positions match TRBD2. CDR3 length: 17 residues. Trimming removed 3 bases from V and 9 bases from J; junction bases left unmatched: 14. Per the germline V gene, CDR1 is LGHNA and CDR2 is YNFKEQ.

Points on this clonotype: This may come from a read error, since a much larger clone is one base off. The final CDR3 position lacks the conserved phenylalanine or tryptophan, pointing to a likely read error. J is TRBJ2-1 and V is TRBV11-3, with TRBD2 identical over 14 bases. V trimming: 1 base; J trimming: 8 bases; junction bases outside the gene matches: 4. The germline CDR1 and CDR2 sequences are SGHNT and YENEEA. CDR3 length: 16 residues. This CDR3 reads CASSLGLAGGQHEQFL. The CDR3 nucleotides read TGTGCCAGCAGCTTAGGACTAGCGGGGGGGCAGCATGAGCAGTTCCTC.

The V gene is TRBV2, the J gene TRBJ2-7, with 8 bases lining up with TRBD1. Germline CDR1 and CDR2: SNHLY and FYNNEI. The CDR3 consists of 14 residues. V shed 4 bases, J shed 3 bases, and the junction held 5 bases outside the gene matches. This CDR3 reads CASSGGTGSYEQYF. CDR3 nucleotides: TGTGCCAGCAGTGGGGGGACAGGAAGCTACGAGCAGTACTTC.

This sequence joins TRBV11-2 and TRBJ2-7; no clear D. CDR3 length: 17 residues. The V end lost 6 bases, the J end lost 4 bases, and 25 bases lay between the germline ends. Germline CDR1 SGHAT, CDR2 FQNNGV. The CDR3 reads CASSIFAFGPTYYEQYF. As DNA, the CDR3 is TGTGCCAGCAGTATCTTCGCCTTTGGACCTACGTATTACGAGCAGTACTTC.

This clonotype was counted only a few times. The chain joins TRBV4-3 to TRBJ1-4, with D uncertain. Trimming stripped 3 bases from V and 9 bases from J, with 11 bases between. Germline V lookup: CDR1 LGHNA, CDR2 YSLEER. The CDR3 is 13 amino acids. CDR3 DNA: TGCGCCAGCAGCCACCTCACGAGGAAAAAACTGTTTTTT. This sequence encodes CASSHLTRKKLFF.

This clonotype has at least ten counts. The chain is built from TRBV11-2 and TRBJ2-5, with unresolved D. Germline V gene data show CDR1 as SGHAT and CDR2 as FQNNGV. The V and J ends lost 5 bases and 2 bases respectively, with 3 bases between them. This CDR3 comprises 11 residues. CDR3 DNA sequence: TGTGCCAGCAGCCGACAAGAGACCCAGTACTTC. This translates into CASSRQETQYF.

This clonotype was recorded many times. The chain couples TRBV10-3 to TRBJ1-2; no reliable D call. Trimming took off 11 bases at V and 8 bases at J, with 18 bases between the two ends. The CDR3 contains 12 residues. The germline gives CDR1 ENHRY, CDR2 SYGVKD. The CDR3 DNA reads TGTGCCGTCAACTCCCCTCTGGCCGGCTACACCTTC. Translation gives CAVNSPLAGYTF.

This clonotype was detected many times. The chain employs TRBV30 and TRBJ2-2; possibly TRBD1 or TRBD2 for D (5 bases each). From germline, CDR1 is GTSNPN and CDR2 SVGIG (reference sequence). V lost 0 bases to trimming and J lost 4 bases, with 9 bases between them. The CDR3 is 14 amino acids. CDR3 coding DNA: TGTGCCTGGAGTGTATGGGGGTTCACCGGGGAGCTGTTTTTT. Translated: CAWSVWGFTGELFF. The full variable domain, completed using reference TRBV30 and TRBJ2-2, is SQTIHQWPATLVQPVGSPLSLECTVEGTSNPNLYWYRQAAGRGLQLLFYSVGIGQISSEVPQNLSASRPQDRQFILSSKKLLLSDSGFYLCAWSVWGFTGELFFGEGSRLTVL.

This chain joins TRBV12-3 or TRBV12-4 and TRBJ2-5, with 10 bases lining up with TRBD1. The ends lost 6 bases at V and 4 bases at J; junction bases unmatched: 8. The CDR3 contains 15 residues. The CDR3 bases are TGTGCCAGCAGCACGAGACAGGGGGCGAGAGAGACCCAGTACTTC. It codes for CASSTRQGARETQYF.

Only a few counts were recorded for this clonotype. V gene TRBV27 combines with J gene TRBJ2-1; 8 bases are shared with TRBD1. Germline V gene lookup returns CDR1 MNHEY and CDR2 SMNVEV (reference sequence). The V segment lost 10 bases and the J segment 9 bases; nucleotides outside the gene matches: 17. The CDR3 has 15 amino acids. The CDR3 nucleotides are TGTGCCACCCAGGCTAGACAGGGGAGTTCTGGTGAGCAGTTCTTC. Its translation is CATQARQGSSGEQFF.

There are many counts of this clonotype. V is TRBV29-1 and J is TRBJ2-1, with a weak D call TRBD1 (8 bases). CDR3 length equals 13 residues. CDR1 is SQVTM, CDR2 ANQGSEA, per germline. The V end lost 6 bases, the J end lost 12 bases, and 21 bases lay between the germline ends. CDR3 loop: CSVREAGGWGQFF. The CDR3 nucleotides are TGCAGCGTACGGGAGGCAGGGGGCTGGGGGCAGTTCTTC.

This clonotype came up many times. The chain joins TRBV9 to TRBJ1-4; D remains unclear. Germline values: CDR1 SGDLS, CDR2 YYNGEE. Trimming left V 0 bases short and J 5 bases short, with 29 bases between. CDR3 length: 21 amino acids. The CDR3 DNA is TGTGCCAGCAGCGTAGCTACGGGAACACAGCCAGACCTAAACCTGAATGAAAAACTGTTTTTT. Translated, it gives CASSVATGTQPDLNLNEKLFF.

Details on this clonotype: It may be a read error: a sequence one base away is much more abundant. The chain couples TRBV19 to TRBJ1-4; D not resolved. CDR3 size: 13 residues. The germline V gene encodes CDR1 LNHDA and CDR2 SQIVND (reference sequence). CDR3 DNA: TGTGTCAGCCTCCGTGGGGAGGCTGAAAAACTGTTTTTT. Amino acids: CVSLRGEAEKLFF.

V usage is TRBV4-3 and J usage is TRBJ2-7, with 10 positions matching TRBD2. CDR3 size: 15 residues. Germline CDR1 and CDR2: LGHNA and YSLEER. The trim removed 2 bases at V and 2 bases at J, leaving 3 bases unmatched. The CDR3 reads CASSQLAGGTYEQYF. The CDR3, as DNA: TGCGCCAGCAGCCAATTAGCGGGGGGAACCTACGAGCAGTACTTC.